This section outlines one T cell receptor (beta chain) sequence together with its context. This clonotype showed up many times. Its antigen remains unidentified. It has no much larger one-base neighbor in the sample; base qualities were not kept. The entry originates in a study of T cells in Graves' hyperthyroidism and ophthalmopathy (dated by TCRdb to about 2019). Broadly, across the study: Peripheral blood samples were taken at initial diagnosis, before any treatment was given. A discovery cohort of approximately 97 patients, about 40 with Graves' ophthalmopathy and over 55 with stable Graves' hyperthyroidism, was used to find distinguishing TCR V-J signatures. Following sampling, methimazole starting at 30 mg daily was given to hyperthyroidism patients, and high-dose intravenous methylprednisolone was given to ophthalmopathy patients. The 90 to 100 discovery patients were randomly divided into training and test sets at a 7:3 ratio. An independent validation cohort of under 20 hyperthyroidism patients and approximately 17 patients who later progressed to ophthalmopathy tested prospective prediction of ophthalmopathy. In addition, the study compared T-cell repertoires in thyroid tissue and in blood from six Graves' hyperthyroidism patients. The paper describes TCR Vbeta CDR3 sequencing of about 140 peripheral blood samples, made up of around 41 ophthalmopathy patients, over 70 hyperthyroidism patients and 17 progressor patients.

Stable Graves' hyperthyroidism was defined as no progression to ophthalmopathy during 18 months of follow-up. Hyperthyroidism patients were aged 18 to 65 years and newly diagnosed, with disease duration of less than 2 months. The study excluded patients with uncontrolled infections, other autoimmune diseases, pregnancy or lactation. Diagnoses were established on the basis of clinical symptoms, serum thyroxine and TRAb, thyroid ultrasound, and orbital computed tomography. PBMCs were separated from about 10 ml of fresh peripheral blood using Ficoll-Paque density gradient centrifugation. Total RNA was extracted with Trizol reagent, and quality was checked on an Agilent 2100 Bioanalyzer. TCR beta CDR3 regions were amplified from RNA transcripts. For the first round of RT-PCR on the TCR CDR3, the HTBI primer set was used together with the Qiagen OneStep RT-PCR kit. A second multiplex PCR round built the libraries, followed by size selection and purification. The libraries were sequenced on an Illumina HiSeq2000 using paired-end 100 bp reads. Concerning the study's data processing: SOAPnuke was used to process the raw data, removing reads that contained adapters or uncalled bases, had a mean Phred below 15, or lacked an exact match to the constant primer or identifier. COPE v1.2.5 was used to merge the high-quality paired reads, and each unique nucleotide sequence was defined as a clonotype. Clonotypes were aligned to IMGT TRBV, TRBD and TRBJ reference segments using MiTCR v1.1. Analysis was restricted to V-J combinations with a frequency above 0.0001, which covered approximately 99% of repertoires. The TCS score was defined as F50 (clonal expansion) divided by E x V (chaos), with BLOSUM62-based TCRdist calculated between CDR3 peptides within each V-J. Welch's t-statistics and random forest reduced around 510 V-J features to 13, which were used in a naive Bayes classifier (R e1071). The public reads were run again by TCRdb, first through fastp at Q25 and then through MiXCR, and only productive beta chains were kept. Here each entry gathers all rows of one CDR3 protein and keeps the most common genes and DNA. None of the V and J calls come from the authors' own analysis; TCRdb made them. Within this sample are 300,000 to 400,000 distinct CDR3 sequences, with more than 11% of them counted one time only. The ten biggest clones cover 9.5% to 11% of the sample.

What the research found in general, with its limitations: In validation, progression to ophthalmopathy was predicted by the model with more than 65% sensitivity and just over 72% specificity, a median of roughly 6.4 months before onset. Most expanded thyroid clonotypes (frequency above 0.001) were also detected in blood, suggesting blood repertoires may reflect thyroid immune responses. Sample size was not statistically predetermined, and blinding of investigators to group allocation was not performed. In cross-validation, a model built on a 13 V-J signature told ophthalmopathy apart from stable hyperthyroidism with 87.88% sensitivity and roughly 81% specificity, and in testing the same model reached 80%/75%.

This sequence was found in a woman aged 55-75 years with Graves' hyperthyroidism. The sample comprised blood.

The CDR3 protein is CASSFAYEQYF. Here is the DNA: TGTGCCAGCAGTTTCGCTTACGAGCAGTACTTC. This chain joins TRBV28 to TRBJ2-7; no D gene call is confident. V is cut by 3 bases and J by 4 bases, and the space between the germline ends is 4 bases. From the cysteine through the phenylalanine, the CDR3 covers 11 amino acids. The CDR3 DNA has 33 bases and is translated from base 1. Per the germline V gene, MDHEN is the CDR1 and SYDVKM is the CDR2.